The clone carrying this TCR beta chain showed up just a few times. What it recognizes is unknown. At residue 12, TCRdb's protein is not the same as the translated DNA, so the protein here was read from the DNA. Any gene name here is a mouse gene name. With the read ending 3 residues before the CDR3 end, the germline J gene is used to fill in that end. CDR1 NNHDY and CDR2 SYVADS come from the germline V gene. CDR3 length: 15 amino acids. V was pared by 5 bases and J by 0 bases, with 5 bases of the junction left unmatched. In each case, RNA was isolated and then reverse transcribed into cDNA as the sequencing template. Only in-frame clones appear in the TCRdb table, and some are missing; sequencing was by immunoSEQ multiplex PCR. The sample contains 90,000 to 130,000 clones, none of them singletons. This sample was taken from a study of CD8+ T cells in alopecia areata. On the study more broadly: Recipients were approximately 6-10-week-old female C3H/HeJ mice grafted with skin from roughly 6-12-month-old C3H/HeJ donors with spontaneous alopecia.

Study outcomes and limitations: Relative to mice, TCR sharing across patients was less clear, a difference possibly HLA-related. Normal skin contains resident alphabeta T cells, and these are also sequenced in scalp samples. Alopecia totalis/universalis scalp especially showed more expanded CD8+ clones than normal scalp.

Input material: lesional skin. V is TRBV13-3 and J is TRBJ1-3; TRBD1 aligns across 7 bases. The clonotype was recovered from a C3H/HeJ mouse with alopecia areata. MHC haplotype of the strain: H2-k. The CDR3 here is CASRGGRNSGNTLYF. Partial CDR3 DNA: TGTGCCAGCAGAGGGGGCAGAAATTCTGGAAATACG.